What follows are 23 T cell receptor beta chains derived from one specimen sequenced in a study of monozygotic twins with inflammatory bowel disease. TCRdb reanalyzed the 5' RACE reads, giving one entry per CDR3 protein sequence and no DNA. This table lists more than 300,000 distinct CDR3 sequences. Sequenced material: blood. Receptor source: a human donor with ulcerative colitis or Crohn's disease, or a healthy co-twin of an affected twin (not recorded which).

The V call is TRBV20-1, the J call TRBJ2-2; TCRdb reports TRBD1, a call that lacks DNA to check it against. Per germline, CDR1 DFQATT and CDR2 SNEGSKA (reference sequence). This CDR3 region has 15 residues. The CDR3 loop is CSARVRGGPTGELFF.

The chain has TRBV5-1 and TRBJ2-7; checking the TCRdb D call of TRBD1 is not possible without DNA. The CDR3 has 18 amino acids. Germline-derived CDR1 and CDR2 are SGHRS and YFSETQ. The CDR3 protein is CASSHRSAERGGSYEQYF.

The chain uses TRBV18 and TRBJ1-2; TCRdb selects TRBD1, and the lack of DNA leaves this call unchecked. The germline gives CDR1 KGHSH, CDR2 LQKENI. The CDR3 totals 14 residues. This CDR3 is CASSGQGRAYGYTF.

This chain joins TRBV20-1 and TRBJ2-3; as DNA is missing, the TRBD2 call by TCRdb cannot be tested. Germline V CDR1 and CDR2: DFQATT, SNEGSKA (reference sequence). The CDR3 consists of 14 residues. The CDR3 spells CSAPEAGNTDTQYF.

This chain joins TRBV20-1 and TRBJ2-5; the D gene TCRdb calls, TRBD1, cannot be checked with no DNA. Germline V CDR1 and CDR2: DFQATT, SNEGSKA (reference sequence). This CDR3 has 17 amino acids. The CDR3 protein is CSAEPGQGAPYGETQYF.

The rearrangement joins TRBV5-1 to TRBJ2-3; TCRdb gives TRBD1 as the D gene, but with no DNA this cannot be confirmed. This CDR3 spans 14 amino acids. Germline-derived CDR1 and CDR2 are SGHRS and YFSETQ. The CDR3 loop is CASRIQGSTDTQYF.

The chain couples TRBV5-1 to TRBJ2-3; TCRdb reports TRBD1, a call that lacks DNA to check it against. This CDR3 is built from 15 residues. Germline lookup yields CDR1 SGHRS and CDR2 YFSETQ. CDR3 sequence reads: CASSLVTGFTDTQYF.

The chain carries TRBV5-1 and TRBJ2-2. Germline lookup yields CDR1 SGHRS and CDR2 YFSETQ. The CDR3 has 16 amino acids. CDR3 region: CASKRDGTQNTGELFF.

The chain has TRBV29-1 and TRBJ2-1; the D call from TCRdb, TRBD1, cannot be confirmed without DNA. Germline V gene lookup returns CDR1 SQVTM and CDR2 ANQGSEA. CDR3 length equals 15 residues. The CDR3: CSVDVSGRTYNEQFF.

V and J are TRBV2 and TRBJ2-7. The CDR3 sequence is 14 residues long. The germline gives CDR1 SNHLY, CDR2 FYNNEI. CDR3 residues: CASAIDRSPYEQYF.

This chain connects TRBV6-4 to TRBJ2-1; TCRdb calls TRBD2, which cannot be checked without DNA. This CDR3 region has 15 residues. Germline assignment: CDR1 MRHNA and CDR2 SNTAGT. This CDR3 reads CASSISGGVVNEQFF.

The CDR3 sequence: CASNKFSGATGELFF. This chain links TRBV12-3 or TRBV12-4 with TRBJ2-2; TCRdb outputs TRBD2, but without DNA this stays unchecked. The CDR3 extends over 15 amino acids.

V usage is TRBV7-9 and J usage is TRBJ2-7; TCRdb reports TRBD1, a call that lacks DNA to check it against. Germline-derived CDR1 and CDR2 are SEHNR and FQNEAQ (reference sequence). CDR3 length equals 15 residues. This CDR3 reads CASSPVGPLTYEQYF.

The chain uses TRBV7-7 and TRBJ2-5. In germline, CDR1 is SSHAT, CDR2 FNYEAQ (reference sequence). The CDR3 covers 14 residues. The CDR3 loop reads CASSLVGLQETQYF. Filled out from reference TRBV7-7 and TRBJ2-5, the complete variable domain reads GAGVSQSPRYKVTKRGQDVTLRCDPISSHATLYWYQQALGQGPEFLTYFNYEAQPDKSGLPSDRFSAERPEGSISTLTIQRTEQRDSAMYRCASSLVGLQETQYFGPGTRLLVL.

The rearrangement links TRBV7-2 to TRBJ2-7; with no DNA, the TCRdb D assignment of TRBD1 cannot be verified. This CDR3 is built from 14 residues. Germline V CDR1 and CDR2: SGHTA, FQGNSA. The CDR3 reads CASSLGGGPDEQYF.

The CDR3 loop reads CSAGGGGHTDTQYF. This chain uses TRBV29-1 with TRBJ2-3; TCRdb's assignment of TRBD1 cannot be checked, as there is no DNA. Germline V gene data show CDR1 as SQVTM and CDR2 as ANQGSEA. CDR3 length: 14 residues.

This chain links TRBV5-6 with TRBJ2-1; TCRdb selects TRBD1, and the lack of DNA leaves this call unchecked. Germline V lookup: CDR1 SGHDT, CDR2 YYEEEE. The CDR3 spans 14 residues. The CDR3 is CASSVFTGVDEQFF.

The genes are TRBV12-3 or TRBV12-4 and TRBJ1-1; lacking DNA, the TRBD1 call made by TCRdb goes unchecked. This CDR3 is 15 amino acids long. CDR3 loop: CASSRAGLRNTEAFF.

J is TRBJ2-3 and V is TRBV9; TCRdb names TRBD1, which stays unverified in the absence of DNA. In germline, CDR1 is SGDLS, CDR2 YYNGEE. This CDR3 contains 11 residues. The CDR3 sequence is CASSVPGPQYF.

The chain links TRBV19 to TRBJ2-1; the D call of TRBD2 rests on TCRdb alone, since no DNA is present to check it. The V gene's germline CDR1 is LNHDA and CDR2 SQIVND (reference sequence). This CDR3 is built from 18 residues. This CDR3 is CASSIYPWAGGNDNEQFF.

J is TRBJ2-5 and V is TRBV18; lacking DNA, the TRBD1 call made by TCRdb goes unchecked. The CDR3 is 15 amino acids. Germline V lookup: CDR1 KGHSH, CDR2 LQKENI. The CDR3 loop reads CASSPDGRPKETQYF.

The chain employs TRBV6-2 or TRBV6-3 and TRBJ2-1. Per the germline V gene, CDR1 is MNHEY and CDR2 is SVGEGT. The CDR3 runs to 11 residues. The CDR3 sequence is CASSRTLEQFF.

The V gene is TRBV5-1, the J gene TRBJ1-5. CDR3 length equals 14 residues. Germline CDR1 and CDR2: SGHRS and YFSETQ. CDR3 region: CASSFGSYNQPQHF.